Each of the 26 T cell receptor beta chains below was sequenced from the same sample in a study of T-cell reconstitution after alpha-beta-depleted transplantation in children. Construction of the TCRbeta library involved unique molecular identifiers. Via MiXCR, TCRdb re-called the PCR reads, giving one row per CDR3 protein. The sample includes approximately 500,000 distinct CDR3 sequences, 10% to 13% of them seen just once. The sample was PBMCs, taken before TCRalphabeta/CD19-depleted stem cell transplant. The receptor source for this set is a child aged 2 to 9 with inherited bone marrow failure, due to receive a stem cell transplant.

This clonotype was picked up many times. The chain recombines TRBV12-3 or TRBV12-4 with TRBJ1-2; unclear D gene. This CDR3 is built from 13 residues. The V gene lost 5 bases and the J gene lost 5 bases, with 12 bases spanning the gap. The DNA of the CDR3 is TGTGCCAGCAGTCCAGTGCTGCGGTATGGCTACACCTTC. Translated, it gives CASSPVLRYGYTF.

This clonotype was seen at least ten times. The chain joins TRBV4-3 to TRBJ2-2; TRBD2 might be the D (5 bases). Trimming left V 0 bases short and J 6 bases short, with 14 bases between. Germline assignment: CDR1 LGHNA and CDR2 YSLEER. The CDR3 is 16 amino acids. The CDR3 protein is CASSQDVRAFSGELFF. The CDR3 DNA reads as TGCGCCAGCAGCCAAGATGTGCGGGCTTTTTCCGGGGAGCTGTTTTTT.

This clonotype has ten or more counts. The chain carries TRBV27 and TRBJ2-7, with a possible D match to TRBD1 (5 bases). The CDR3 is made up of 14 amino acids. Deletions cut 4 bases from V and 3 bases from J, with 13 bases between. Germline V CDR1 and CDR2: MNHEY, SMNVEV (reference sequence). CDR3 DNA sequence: TGTGCCAGCAGTTCCCGACAGAATCTCTACGAGCAGTACTTC. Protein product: CASSSRQNLYEQYF.

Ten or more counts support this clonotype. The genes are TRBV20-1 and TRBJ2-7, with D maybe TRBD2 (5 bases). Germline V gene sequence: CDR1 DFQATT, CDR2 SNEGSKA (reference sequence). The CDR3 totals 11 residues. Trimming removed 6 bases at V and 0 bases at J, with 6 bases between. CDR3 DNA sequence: TGCAGTGCGGAGGTCTCCTACGAGCAGTACTTC. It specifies CSAEVSYEQYF.

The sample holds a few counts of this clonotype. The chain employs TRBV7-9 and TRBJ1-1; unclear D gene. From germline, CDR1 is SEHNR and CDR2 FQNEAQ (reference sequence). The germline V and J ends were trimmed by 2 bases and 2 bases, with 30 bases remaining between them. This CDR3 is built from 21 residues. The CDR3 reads CASSLPRTATTGPHFNTEAFF. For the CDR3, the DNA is TGTGCCAGCAGCTTACCCCGGACCGCTACGACGGGTCCCCATTTTAACACTGAAGCTTTCTTT.

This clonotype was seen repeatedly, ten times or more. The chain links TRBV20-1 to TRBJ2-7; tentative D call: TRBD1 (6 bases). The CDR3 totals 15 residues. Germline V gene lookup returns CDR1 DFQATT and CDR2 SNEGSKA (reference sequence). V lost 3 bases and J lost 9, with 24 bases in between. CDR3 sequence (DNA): TGCAGTGCTAGTCCCAGGGGAAGGGCCCTTACGGGGCAGTACTTC. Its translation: CSASPRGRALTGQYF.

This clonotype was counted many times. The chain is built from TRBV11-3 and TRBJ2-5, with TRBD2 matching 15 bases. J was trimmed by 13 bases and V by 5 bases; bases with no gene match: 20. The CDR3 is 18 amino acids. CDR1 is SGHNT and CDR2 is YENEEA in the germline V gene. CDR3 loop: CASSQGPLTGLAGGPGYF. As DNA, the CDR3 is TGTGCCAGCAGCCAAGGGCCGTTAACGGGACTAGCGGGGGGACCGGGGTACTTC. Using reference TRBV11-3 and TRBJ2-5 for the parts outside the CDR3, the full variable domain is EAGVVQSPRYKIIEKKQPVAFWCNPISGHNTLYWYLQNLGQGPELLIRYENEEAVDDSQLPKDRFSAERLKGVDSTLKIQPAELGDSAVYLCASSQGPLTGLAGGPGYFGPGTRLLVL.

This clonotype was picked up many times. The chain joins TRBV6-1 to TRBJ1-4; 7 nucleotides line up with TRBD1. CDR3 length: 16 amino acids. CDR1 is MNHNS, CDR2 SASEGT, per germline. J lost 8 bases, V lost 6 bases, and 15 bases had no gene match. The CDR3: CASRSYRAGGWEKLFF. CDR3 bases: TGTGCCAGCAGATCGTACCGGGCAGGGGGGTGGGAAAAACTGTTTTTT.

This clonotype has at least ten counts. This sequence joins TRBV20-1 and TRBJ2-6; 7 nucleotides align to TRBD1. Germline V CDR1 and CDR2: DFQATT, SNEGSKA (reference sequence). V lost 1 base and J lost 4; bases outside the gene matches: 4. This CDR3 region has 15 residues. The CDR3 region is CSARGQGWGANVLTF. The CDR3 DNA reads TGCAGTGCTAGAGGACAGGGCTGGGGGGCCAACGTCCTGACTTTC.

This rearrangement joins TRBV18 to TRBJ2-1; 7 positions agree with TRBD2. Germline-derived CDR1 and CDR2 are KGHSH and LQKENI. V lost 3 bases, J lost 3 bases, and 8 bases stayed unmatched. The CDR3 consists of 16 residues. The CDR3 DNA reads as TGTGCCAGCTCACCGCCAAGCGGGGCCGACTACAATGAGCAGTTCTTC. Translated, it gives CASSPPSGADYNEQFF.

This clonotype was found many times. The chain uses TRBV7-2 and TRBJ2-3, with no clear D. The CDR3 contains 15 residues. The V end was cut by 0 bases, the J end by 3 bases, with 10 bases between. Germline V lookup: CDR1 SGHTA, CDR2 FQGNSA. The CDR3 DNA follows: TGTGCCAGCAGCTTAGCTGGGCAGGTAACAGATACGCAGTATTTT. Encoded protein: CASSLAGQVTDTQYF.

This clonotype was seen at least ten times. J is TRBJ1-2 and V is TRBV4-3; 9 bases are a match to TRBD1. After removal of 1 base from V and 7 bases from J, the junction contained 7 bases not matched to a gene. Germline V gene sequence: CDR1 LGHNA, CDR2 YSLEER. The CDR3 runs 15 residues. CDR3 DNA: TGCGCCAGCAGCCAAGTACTCGGGACAGGGCGTGGCTACACCTTC. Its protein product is CASSQVLGTGRGYTF.

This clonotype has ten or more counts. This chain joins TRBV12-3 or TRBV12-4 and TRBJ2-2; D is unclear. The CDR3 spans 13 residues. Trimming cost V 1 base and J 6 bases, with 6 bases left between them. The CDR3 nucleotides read TGTGCCAGCAGTTTAGGAGTCCCCGGGGAGCTGTTTTTT. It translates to CASSLGVPGELFF.

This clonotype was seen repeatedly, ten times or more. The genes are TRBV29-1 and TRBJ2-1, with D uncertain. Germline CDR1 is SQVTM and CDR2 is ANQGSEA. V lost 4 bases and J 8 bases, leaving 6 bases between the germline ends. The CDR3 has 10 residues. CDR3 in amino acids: CSVGQHEQFF. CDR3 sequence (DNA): TGCAGCGTTGGTCAGCATGAGCAGTTCTTC.

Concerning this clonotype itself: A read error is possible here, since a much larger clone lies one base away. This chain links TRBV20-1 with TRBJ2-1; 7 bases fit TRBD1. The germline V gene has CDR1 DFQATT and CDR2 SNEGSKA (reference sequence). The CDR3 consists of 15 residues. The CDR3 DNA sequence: TGCAGTGCTAAAAGGGGGCGGCCCTCCTGCAATGAGCAGTTCTTC. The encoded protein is CSAKRGRPSCNEQFF.

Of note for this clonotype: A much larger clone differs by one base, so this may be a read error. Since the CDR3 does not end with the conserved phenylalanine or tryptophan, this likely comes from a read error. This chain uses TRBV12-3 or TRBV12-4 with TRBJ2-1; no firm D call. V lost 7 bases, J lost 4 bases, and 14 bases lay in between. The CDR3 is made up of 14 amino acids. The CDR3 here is CASTAYYGYNEQFC. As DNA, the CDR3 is TGTGCCAGCACCGCTTACTACGGTTACAATGAGCAGTTCTGC.

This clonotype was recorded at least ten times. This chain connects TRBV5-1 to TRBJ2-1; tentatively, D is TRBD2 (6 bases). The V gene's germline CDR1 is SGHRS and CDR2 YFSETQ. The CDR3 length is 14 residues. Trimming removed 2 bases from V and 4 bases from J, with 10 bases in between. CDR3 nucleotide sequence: TGCGCCAGCAGCTTAGCGGGTCGATACAATGAGCAGTTCTTC. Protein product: CASSLAGRYNEQFF.

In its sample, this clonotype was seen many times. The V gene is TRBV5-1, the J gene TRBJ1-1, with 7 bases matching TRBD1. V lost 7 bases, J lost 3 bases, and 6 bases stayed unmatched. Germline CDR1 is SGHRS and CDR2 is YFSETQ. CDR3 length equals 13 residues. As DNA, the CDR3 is TGCGCCAGCGGAGCCAGGGGGTACACTGAAGCTTTCTTT. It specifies CASGARGYTEAFF.

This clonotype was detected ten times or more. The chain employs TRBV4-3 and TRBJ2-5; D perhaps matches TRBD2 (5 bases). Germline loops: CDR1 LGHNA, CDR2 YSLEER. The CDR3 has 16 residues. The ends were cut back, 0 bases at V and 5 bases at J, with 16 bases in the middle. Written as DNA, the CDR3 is TGCGCCAGCAGCCAAGATGGGCAGGCCAGGAGGGAGACCCAGTACTTC. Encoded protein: CASSQDGQARRETQYF.

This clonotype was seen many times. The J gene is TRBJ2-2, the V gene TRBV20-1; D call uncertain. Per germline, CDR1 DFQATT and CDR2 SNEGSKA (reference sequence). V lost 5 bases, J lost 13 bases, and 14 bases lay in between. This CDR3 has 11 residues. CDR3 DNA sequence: TGCAGTGCTGGTCGTCCCACTGGGCTGTTTTTT. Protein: CSAGRPTGLFF.

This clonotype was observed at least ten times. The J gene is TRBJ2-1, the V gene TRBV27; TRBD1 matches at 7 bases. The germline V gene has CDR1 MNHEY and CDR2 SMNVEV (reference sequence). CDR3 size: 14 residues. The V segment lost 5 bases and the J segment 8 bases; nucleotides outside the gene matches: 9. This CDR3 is CASSPGQAEYEQFF. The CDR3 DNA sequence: TGTGCCAGCAGTCCAGGACAGGCAGAGTATGAGCAGTTCTTC.

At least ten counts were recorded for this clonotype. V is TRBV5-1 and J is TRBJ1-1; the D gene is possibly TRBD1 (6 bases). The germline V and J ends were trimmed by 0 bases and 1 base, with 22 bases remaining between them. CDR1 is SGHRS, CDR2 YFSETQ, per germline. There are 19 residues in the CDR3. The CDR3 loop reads CASSLADRPLLKTNTEAFF. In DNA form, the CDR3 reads TGCGCCAGCAGCTTGGCCGACAGGCCACTCCTAAAGACGAACACTGAAGCTTTCTTT.

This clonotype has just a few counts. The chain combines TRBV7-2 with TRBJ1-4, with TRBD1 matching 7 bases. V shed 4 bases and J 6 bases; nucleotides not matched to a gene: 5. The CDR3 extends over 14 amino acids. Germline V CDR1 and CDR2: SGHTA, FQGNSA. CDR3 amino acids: CASSSAGGHEKLFF. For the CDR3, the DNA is TGTGCCAGCAGCTCAGCAGGGGGACATGAAAAACTGTTTTTT.

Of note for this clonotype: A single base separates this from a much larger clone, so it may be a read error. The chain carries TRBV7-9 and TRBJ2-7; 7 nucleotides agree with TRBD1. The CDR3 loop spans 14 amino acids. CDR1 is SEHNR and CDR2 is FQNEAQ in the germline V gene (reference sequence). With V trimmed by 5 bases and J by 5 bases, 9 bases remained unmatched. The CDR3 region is CASSHTGVSDEQYF. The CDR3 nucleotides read TGTGCCAGCAGCCATACAGGGGTGTCCGACGAGCAGTACTTC.

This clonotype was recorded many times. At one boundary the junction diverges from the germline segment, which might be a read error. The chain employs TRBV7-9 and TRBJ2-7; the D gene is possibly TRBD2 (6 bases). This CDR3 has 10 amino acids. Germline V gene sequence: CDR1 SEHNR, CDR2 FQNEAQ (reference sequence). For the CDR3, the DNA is TGCGCGGTGGGGGGTTACGAGCAGTACTTC. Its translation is CAVGGYEQYF.

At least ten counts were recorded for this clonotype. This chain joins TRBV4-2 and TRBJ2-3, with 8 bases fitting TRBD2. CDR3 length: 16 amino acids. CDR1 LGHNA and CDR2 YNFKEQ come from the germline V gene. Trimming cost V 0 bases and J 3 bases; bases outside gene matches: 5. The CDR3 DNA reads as TGTGCCAGCAGCCAAGACTTGAGCGGGGGTACAGATACGCAGTATTTT. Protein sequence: CASSQDLSGGTDTQYF.